One and the same sample provided the 24 T cell receptor beta chains below, sequenced in a study of graft-versus-host responses after intestinal transplantation. Sequenced by immunoSEQ multiplex PCR; TCRdb stores in-frame clones only, minus some. The sample records about 100,000 clones, more than 75% being singletons. Their antigens are not known. Sequences were derived from unstimulated CD4+ T cells sorted from spleen or lymph node cells, sampled before transplant. The source is a human donor who was the organ donor for an intestinal transplant.

V is TRBV9 and J is TRBJ1-1, with a tentative D call TRBD1 (6 bases). The CDR3 totals 16 residues. Germline V gene lookup returns CDR1 SGDLS and CDR2 YYNGEE. Deletions cut 2 bases from V and 3 bases from J, with 17 bases between. DNA for the CDR3: TGTGCCAGCAGCGTTGGACTCGGCAGGGGCGACACTGAAGCTTTCTTT. Translation gives CASSVGLGRGDTEAFF.

The chain employs TRBV18 and TRBJ2-3; TRBD1 might be the D (6 bases). The CDR3 is 16 amino acids. The V and J ends lost 2 bases and 2 bases respectively, with 14 bases between them. CDR1 is KGHSH and CDR2 is LQKENI in the germline V gene. Here the CDR3 DNA reads TGTGCCAGCTCACCAACCGAACAGGGCCCCACAGATACGCAGTATTTT. Encoded protein: CASSPTEQGPTDTQYF.

This clone came up a few times. This chain connects TRBV5-8 to TRBJ2-7; TRBD2 matches at 12 bases. Germline V gene data show CDR1 as SGHTS and CDR2 as YDEGEE. This CDR3 has 14 amino acids. V dropped 5 bases and J dropped 2; count of bases not matched to a gene: 2. The CDR3 loop is CASRRLAGAYEQYF. The CDR3 coding sequence is TGTGCCAGCAGACGACTAGCGGGGGCCTACGAGCAGTACTTC.

The chain has TRBV7-9 and TRBJ2-1; 14 bases map to TRBD2. There are 16 residues in the CDR3. Trimming removed 6 bases from V and 6 bases from J; junction bases left unmatched: 7. Germline CDR1 is SEHNR and CDR2 is FQNEAQ (reference sequence). CDR3: CASRYSGLAGGNEQFF. The CDR3 nucleotides read TGTGCCAGCAGATACAGTGGACTAGCGGGGGGCAATGAGCAGTTCTTC.

The table lists this clone with a count of one. V usage is TRBV10-3 and J usage is TRBJ2-4, with D unresolved. Per the germline V gene, CDR1 is ENHRY and CDR2 is SYGVKD. V was cut by 1 base and J by 1 base, with 11 bases left in between. CDR3 length: 16 amino acids. CDR3 in DNA: TGTGCCATCAGTGAGTTCGGCCTATCTGCCAAAAACATTCAGTACTTC. Protein: CAISEFGLSAKNIQYF.

The chain employs TRBV6-1 and TRBJ1-2; no definite D call. This CDR3 is built from 12 residues. The ends were cut back, 8 bases at V and 2 bases at J, with 9 bases in the middle. Germline CDR1 is MNHNS and CDR2 is SASEGT. The CDR3 coding sequence is TGTGCCAGCGCCCCTGGAAACTATGGCTACACCTTC. It codes for CASAPGNYGYTF.

J is TRBJ2-7 and V is TRBV10-1, with TRBD1 matching over 10 bases. The V gene's germline CDR1 is WNHNN and CDR2 SYGVQD (reference sequence). This CDR3 spans 13 amino acids. The V and J ends lost 6 bases and 6 bases, in that order; junction bases with no gene match: 5. The CDR3 DNA is TGCGCCAGCAGGGTAAGGACAGGGGGCGAGCAGTACTTC. Encoded protein: CASRVRTGGEQYF.

The chain uses TRBV27 and TRBJ1-6; a weak D match, TRBD1 (5 bases). Germline V gene data show CDR1 as MNHEY and CDR2 as SMNVEV (reference sequence). Trimming stripped 2 bases from V and 2 bases from J, with 7 bases between. The CDR3 runs 15 residues. The CDR3 DNA follows: TGTGCCAGCAGTTTAGGGGGAACCTATAATTCACCCCTCCACTTT. It yields the protein CASSLGGTYNSPLHF.

This sequence joins TRBV5-1 and TRBJ1-1, with TRBD1 as a possible D gene (6 bases). CDR3 size: 16 residues. Germline V gene sequence: CDR1 SGHRS, CDR2 YFSETQ. V was shortened by 4 bases and J by 1 base, with 17 bases between the two germline ends. The CDR3, as DNA: TGCGCCAGCAGCCGGGGAACAGGGCAGTGGAACACTGAAGCTTTCTTT. It codes for CASSRGTGQWNTEAFF.

The genes are TRBV30 and TRBJ2-5; 9 bases map to TRBD2. The CDR3 length is 19 residues. The J segment lost 2 bases and the V segment lost 1 base, leaving 17 bases of the junction unmatched. The germline CDR1 and CDR2 sequences are GTSNPN and SVGIG (reference sequence). The CDR3 loop reads CAWSARGLAGRPKQETQYF. The CDR3 DNA sequence: TGTGCCTGGAGTGCCCGGGGGCTAGCGGGACGACCGAAACAAGAGACCCAGTACTTC. Combining the CDR3 with reference TRBV30 and TRBJ2-5 gives the whole variable domain SQTIHQWPATLVQPVGSPLSLECTVEGTSNPNLYWYRQAAGRGLQLLFYSVGIGQISSEVPQNLSASRPQDRQFILSSKKLLLSDSGFYLCAWSARGLAGRPKQETQYFGPGTRLLVL.

This chain uses TRBV5-1 with TRBJ2-7; no firm D call. This CDR3 has 12 amino acids. Germline assignment: CDR1 SGHRS and CDR2 YFSETQ. Trimming pared 3 bases from V and 5 bases from J, leaving 9 bases between. The CDR3 is CASSSEWNEQYF. Written as DNA, the CDR3 is TGCGCCAGCAGCTCCGAATGGAACGAGCAGTACTTC.

Here the CDR3 reads CASSLERNTEAFF. DNA for the CDR3: TGTGCCAGCAGTTTGGAGCGGAACACTGAAGCTTTCTTT. The rearrangement joins TRBV6-1 to TRBJ1-1; D is unclear. Germline V gene sequence: CDR1 MNHNS, CDR2 SASEGT. V was pared by 5 bases and J by 1 base, with 8 bases between. This CDR3 spans 13 amino acids.

This clone has only one observation. The rearrangement uses TRBV2 and TRBJ2-1; D possibly uses TRBD1 or TRBD2 (5 bases each). V lost 3 bases and J lost 8, with 11 bases in between. Germline V gene sequence: CDR1 SNHLY, CDR2 FYNNEI. The length of the CDR3 is 13 residues. This CDR3 reads CASSEGVRDEQFF. CDR3 DNA sequence: TGTGCCAGCAGTGAGGGGGTACGGGATGAGCAGTTCTTC.

V usage is TRBV4-2 and J usage is TRBJ2-3, with 10 nucleotides matching TRBD2. This CDR3 has 17 residues. From germline, CDR1 is LGHNA and CDR2 YNFKEQ. The V and J ends lost 2 bases and 3 bases, in that order; junction bases with no gene match: 8. The CDR3 coding sequence is TGTGCCAGCAGCCAACTTCGAGCGGGGGGGCCTACAGATACGCAGTATTTT. Its translation is CASSQLRAGGPTDTQYF.

The chain carries TRBV7-9 and TRBJ1-2, with D possibly being TRBD1 (5 bases). Germline-derived CDR1 and CDR2 are SEHNR and FQNEAQ (reference sequence). Trimming took 5 bases from V and 0 from J, leaving 10 bases between them. This CDR3 comprises 14 residues. The CDR3 region has the DNA TGTGCCAGCAGCCCCCAGGGAGCTAACTATGGCTACACCTTC. It specifies CASSPQGANYGYTF. The variable domain in full, with the rest retrieved from reference TRBV7-9 and TRBJ1-2, is DTGVSQNPRHKITKRGQNVTFRCDPISEHNRLYWYRQTLGQGPEFLTYFQNEAQLEKSRLLSDRFSAERPKGSFSTLEIQRTEQGDSAMYLCASSPQGANYGYTFGSGTRLTVV.

This rearrangement joins TRBV7-9 to TRBJ1-3; no definite D call. The CDR3 covers 15 residues. The V gene lost 5 bases and the J gene lost 0 bases, with 11 bases spanning the gap. Germline-derived CDR1 and CDR2 are SEHNR and FQNEAQ (reference sequence). CDR3 bases: TGTGCCAGCAGCCTGGAACTACTCTCTGGAAACACCATATATTTT. Its translation: CASSLELLSGNTIYF.

The chain combines TRBV7-9 with TRBJ1-2; the D is unclear. The CDR3 is 14 amino acids. The V end lost 0 bases, the J end lost 1 base, and 6 bases lay between the germline ends. Germline CDR1 and CDR2: SEHNR and FQNEAQ (reference sequence). CDR3 protein: CASSLATSNYGYTF. The CDR3 coding sequence is TGTGCCAGCAGCTTAGCGACAAGTAACTATGGCTACACCTTC.

The chain has TRBV5-1 and TRBJ2-3; TRBD1 aligns across 7 bases. Trimming cost V 5 bases and J 2 bases; bases outside gene matches: 5. Germline CDR1 is SGHRS and CDR2 is YFSETQ. This CDR3 is 14 amino acids long. The CDR3 region has the DNA TGCGCCAGCAGATTACAGGGGTCCACAGATACGCAGTATTTT. As protein: CASRLQGSTDTQYF.

J is TRBJ2-7 and V is TRBV4-2, with 10 positions matching TRBD1. V gave up 3 bases and J gave up 3 bases; unmatched junction bases: 5. This CDR3 is 15 amino acids long. The germline CDR1 and CDR2 sequences are LGHNA and YNFKEQ. The CDR3 loop reads CASSQEGQGYYEQYF. CDR3 coding DNA: TGTGCCAGCAGCCAGGAGGGACAGGGGTACTACGAGCAGTACTTC.

This chain connects TRBV30 to TRBJ1-6; the match to TRBD1 covers 7 bases. The CDR3 sequence is 14 residues long. Germline-derived CDR1 and CDR2 are GTSNPN and SVGIG (reference sequence). The V gene end was trimmed by 1 base and the J gene end by 5 bases; junction bases not matched to a gene: 2. The CDR3 DNA reads TGTGCCTGGAGTGCCGGGACAGATAATTCACCCCTCCACTTT. This gives the protein CAWSAGTDNSPLHF.

The chain joins TRBV10-2 to TRBJ1-1; 9 nucleotides match TRBD1. Trimming cost V 2 bases and J 5 bases; bases outside gene matches: 12. Germline V lookup: CDR1 WSHSY, CDR2 SAAADI. The CDR3 is 17 residues long. The CDR3, as DNA: TGCGCCAGCAGTGAGCTCAGGGACAGGGCGGTCGTTACTGAAGCTTTCTTT. It is translated as CASSELRDRAVVTEAFF.

CDR3 bases: TGCGCCAGCAGCTTGACGGGGTCCGCGAACACCGGGGAGCTGTTTTTT. Amino acids: CASSLTGSANTGELFF. The chain recombines TRBV5-1 with TRBJ2-2; D might be TRBD2 (5 bases). V lost 1 base and J lost 0, with 10 bases in between. The CDR3 covers 16 residues. Germline V lookup: CDR1 SGHRS, CDR2 YFSETQ.

This chain uses TRBV5-1 with TRBJ1-4, with D hard to call. The CDR3 length is 16 residues. CDR1 is SGHRS, CDR2 YFSETQ, per germline. V lost 0 bases and J lost 4, with 13 bases in between. CDR3 protein: CASSLVVGSNNEKLFF. The CDR3 DNA reads as TGCGCCAGCAGCTTGGTGGTCGGCAGCAATAATGAAAAACTGTTTTTT. The whole variable domain, remainder taken from reference TRBV5-1 and TRBJ1-4, is KAGVTQTPRYLIKTRGQQVTLSCSPISGHRSVSWYQQTPGQGLQFLFEYFSETQRNKGNFPGRFSGRQFSNSRSEMNVSTLELGDSALYLCASSLVVGSNNEKLFFGSGTQLSVL.

This clone has a handful of counts. V usage is TRBV9 and J usage is TRBJ1-1; no reliable D call. Looked up from germline, CDR1 is SGDLS and CDR2 is YYNGEE. This CDR3 contains 13 residues. V lost 0 bases to trimming and J lost 6 bases, with 9 bases between them. The CDR3 DNA reads as TGTGCCAGCAGCGTAGTCCCCGGGGCTGAAGCTTTCTTT. Residues: CASSVVPGAEAFF.